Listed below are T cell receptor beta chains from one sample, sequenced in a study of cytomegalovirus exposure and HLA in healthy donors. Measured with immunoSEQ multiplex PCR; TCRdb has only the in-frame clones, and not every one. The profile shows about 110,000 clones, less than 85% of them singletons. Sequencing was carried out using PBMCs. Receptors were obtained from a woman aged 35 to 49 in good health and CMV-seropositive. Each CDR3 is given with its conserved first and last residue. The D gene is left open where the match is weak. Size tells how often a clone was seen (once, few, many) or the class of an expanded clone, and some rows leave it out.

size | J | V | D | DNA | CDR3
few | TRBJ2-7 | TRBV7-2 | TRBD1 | TGTGCCAGCAGCCCTACGGGACAGGTAGGGGAGCAGTACTTC | CASSPTGQVGEQYF
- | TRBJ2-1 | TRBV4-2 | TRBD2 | TGTGCCAGCAGCCAAGGTGGCGGGGGGGGTTACAATGAGCAGTTCTTC | CASSQGGGGGYNEQFF
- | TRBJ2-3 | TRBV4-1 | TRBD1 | TGCGCCAGCAGCCATCCACCGGGACAGGCTTTCTCTACGCAGTATTTT | CASSHPPGQAFSTQYF
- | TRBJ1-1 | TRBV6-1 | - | TGTGCCAGCAGTGAAGCGCTTCGAGGGCAAGTCAAGGCTTTGACTGAAGCTTTCTTT | CASSEALRGQVKALTEAFF
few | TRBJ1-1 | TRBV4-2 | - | TGTGCCAGCAGCCAAGGCGTCGGACAGATGAACACTGAAGCTTTCTTT | CASSQGVGQMNTEAFF
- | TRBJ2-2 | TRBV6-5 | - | TGTGCCAGCAGTTTACAGGGACGATTCACCGGGGAGCTGTTTTTT | CASSLQGRFTGELFF
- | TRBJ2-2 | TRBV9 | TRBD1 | TGTGCCAGCAGCGTCACAGGGGGCTCCGGGGAGCTGTTTTTT | CASSVTGGSGELFF
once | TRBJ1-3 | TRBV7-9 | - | TGTGCCAGCAGCTCGGGACACCGCTCTGGAAACACCATATATTTT | CASSSGHRSGNTIYF
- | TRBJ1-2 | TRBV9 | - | TGTGCCAGCAGCCCCGCGGAGGGACGGCGCGGGTCTGGCTACACCTTC | CASSPAEGRRGSGYTF
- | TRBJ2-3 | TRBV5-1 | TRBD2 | TGCGCCAGCACCCGTAGCGGGGTCGGGACAGATACGCAGTATTTT | CASTRSGVGTDTQYF
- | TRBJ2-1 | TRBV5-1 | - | TGCGCCAGCAGCTTTCTAGGATACAATGAGCAGTTCTTC | CASSFLGYNEQFF
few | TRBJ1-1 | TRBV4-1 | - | TGCGCCAGCAGCCAACCTGGAAAGGGACTTGAAGCTTTCTTT | CASSQPGKGLEAFF
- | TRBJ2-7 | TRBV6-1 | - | TGTGCCAGCAGTTATGGAGACCCGAACTACGAGCAGTACTTC | CASSYGDPNYEQYF
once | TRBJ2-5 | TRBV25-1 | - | TGTGCCAGCAGGCGGAGCCTCCAAGAGACCCAGTACTTC | CASRRSLQETQYF
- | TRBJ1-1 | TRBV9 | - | TGTGCCAGCAGCTCCGTCACAACAGGGTTGAACACTGAAGCTTTCTTT | CASSSVTTGLNTEAFF
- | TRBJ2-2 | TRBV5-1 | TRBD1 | TGCGCCAGCAGCGATTGGAGGCCGGGACAGGGGAGCGGGGAGCTGTTTTTT | CASSDWRPGQGSGELFF
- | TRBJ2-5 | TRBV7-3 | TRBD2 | TGTGCCAGCAGCGCAGGAGCGGGGCAAGAGACCCAGTACTTC | CASSAGAGQETQYF
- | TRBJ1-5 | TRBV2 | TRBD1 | TGTGCCAGCAGCGGGGACAGGGGGTTGAATCAGCCCCAGCATTTT | CASSGDRGLNQPQHF
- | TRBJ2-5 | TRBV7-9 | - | TGTGCCAGCCGGGGGTTAAGCGAGACCCAGTACTTC | CASRGLSETQYF
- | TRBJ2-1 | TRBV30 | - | TGTGCCTGGAGTGTACGGTCGGGGTACAATGAGCAGCTCTTC | CAWSVRSGYNEQLF
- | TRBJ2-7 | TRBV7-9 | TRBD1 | TGTGCCAGCAGCGTTGGGACAGCCTACTCCTACGAGCAGTACTTC | CASSVGTAYSYEQYF
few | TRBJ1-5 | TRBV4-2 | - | TGTGCCAGCAGCCAAGATGGCAGGAGGAGTCAGCCCCAGCATTTT | CASSQDGRRSQPQHF
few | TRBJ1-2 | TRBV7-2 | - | TGTGCCAGCAGCTTAGGGGTGCGGTATGGCTACACCTTC | CASSLGVRYGYTF
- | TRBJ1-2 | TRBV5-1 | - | TGCGCCAGCAGCTTGGGAGGAGAGCTTTATGGCTACACCTTC | CASSLGGELYGYTF
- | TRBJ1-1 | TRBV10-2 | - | TGCGCCAGCAGTGAGAGGCGAGGGCGGGCTTTCTTT | CASSERRGRAFF
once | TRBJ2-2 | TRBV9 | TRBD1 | TGTGCCAGCAGCCCCTACGGACAGGGGAACACCGGGGAGCTGTTTTTT | CASSPYGQGNTGELFF
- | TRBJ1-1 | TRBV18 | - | TGTGCCAGCTCACCAGGGGGGGAAAGGACTGAAGCTTTCTTT | CASSPGGERTEAFF
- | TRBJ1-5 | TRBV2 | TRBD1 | TGTGCCAGCAGCCCGAGCGGACAGGGACGGCTTCAGCCCCAGCATTTT | CASSPSGQGRLQPQHF
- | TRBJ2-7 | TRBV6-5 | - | TGTGCCAGCAGGGCCGGCGGCCTCTCCTACGAGCAGTACTTC | CASRAGGLSYEQYF
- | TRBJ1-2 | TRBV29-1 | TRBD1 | TGCAGCGTTGGGGGACAGGGCCTATATGGCTACACCTTC | CSVGGQGLYGYTF
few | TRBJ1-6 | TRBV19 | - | TGTGCCAGTAGCAGCTTACAGGGAAACTATTCACCCCTCCACTTT | CASSSLQGNYSPLHF
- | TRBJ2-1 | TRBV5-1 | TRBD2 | TGCGCCAGCCCAGACCAAGCGGGGCCGAGCTCCTACAATGAGCAGTTCTTC | CASPDQAGPSSYNEQFF
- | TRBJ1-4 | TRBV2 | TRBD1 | TGTGCCAGCAGCACGAGGGACAGAACGAATGAAAAACTGTTTTTT | CASSTRDRTNEKLFF
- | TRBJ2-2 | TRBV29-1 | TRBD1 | TGCGCAGGGGGGAACACCGGGGAGCTGTTTTTT | CAGGNTGELFF
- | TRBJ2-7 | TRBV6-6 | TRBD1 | TGTGCCAGCAGGGAACGACAGGGGTTCAGCGAGCAGTACTTC | CASRERQGFSEQYF
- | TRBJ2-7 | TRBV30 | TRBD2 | TGTGCCTGGAGGGGAACCGGGACTAGCGGGGCCTACGAGCAGTACTTC | CAWRGTGTSGAYEQYF
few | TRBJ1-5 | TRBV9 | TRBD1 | TGTGCCAGCAGCGTAGACGGACAGGTCTACCAGCCCCAGCATTTT | CASSVDGQVYQPQHF
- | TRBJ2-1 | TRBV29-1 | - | TGCAGCGTTGACCTGGGGGGAAGAGGGCAGTTCTTC | CSVDLGGRGQFF
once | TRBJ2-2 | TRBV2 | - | TGTGCCAGCAGTGTTCGACAGAACACCGGGGAGCTGTTTTTT | CASSVRQNTGELFF
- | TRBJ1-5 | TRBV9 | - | TGTGCCAGCAGCGTACAGGGTGATCAGCCCCAGCATTTT | CASSVQGDQPQHF
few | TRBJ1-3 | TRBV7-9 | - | TGTGCCAGCAGCTTAGCGCGGGTCTCTGGAAACACCATATATTTT | CASSLARVSGNTIYF
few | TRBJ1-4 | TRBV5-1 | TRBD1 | TGCGCCAGCAGCCCCAACCGAGTCCAGGGGGTGCTTAATGAAAAACTGTTTTTT | CASSPNRVQGVLNEKLFF
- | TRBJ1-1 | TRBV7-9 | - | TGTGCCAGCAGCTCCCGAGGGGGGAGGGCGGGCACTGAAGCTTTCTTT | CASSSRGGRAGTEAFF
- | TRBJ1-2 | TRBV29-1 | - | TGCAGCGTTGAAATAAACTATGGCTACACCTTC | CSVEINYGYTF
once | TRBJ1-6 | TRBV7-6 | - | TGTGCCAGCAGCTTAGGGACTGTTGCTAATTCACCCCTCCACTTT | CASSLGTVANSPLHF
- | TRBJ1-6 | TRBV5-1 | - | TGCGCCAGCAGCGCCCAGGGCAGGGATCTTTCACCCCTCCACTTT | CASSAQGRDLSPLHF
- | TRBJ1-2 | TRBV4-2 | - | TGTGCCAGCAGCCCGAGGACAGCTAACTATGGCTACACCTTC | CASSPRTANYGYTF
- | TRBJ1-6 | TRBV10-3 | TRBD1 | TGTGCCATCGCGGGACAGGAATCACCCCTCCACTTT | CAIAGQESPLHF
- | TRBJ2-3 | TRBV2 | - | TGTGCCAGCAGTGAGCAAACAGGACCCCGAATCGCCACAGATACGCAGTATTTT | CASSEQTGPRIATDTQYF
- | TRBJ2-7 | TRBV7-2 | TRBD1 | TGTGCCAGCAGCCCGGGGACAGGGTTCAACGAGCAGTACTTC | CASSPGTGFNEQYF
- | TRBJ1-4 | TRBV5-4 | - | TGTGCCAGCAGCCCTTCGCCTACAACTAATGAAAAACTGTTTTTT | CASSPSPTTNEKLFF
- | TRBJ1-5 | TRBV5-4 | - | TGTGCCAGCAGCTTCTCGGGGAATCAGCCCCAGCATTTT | CASSFSGNQPQHF
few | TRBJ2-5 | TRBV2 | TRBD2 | TGTGCCAGCAGGAGAGACAGCGGGATCCAGTACTTC | CASRRDSGIQYF
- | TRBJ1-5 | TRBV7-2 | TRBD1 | TGTGCCAGCAGCTCGTACGGGACAGGGGGTTCTCAGCCCCAGCATTTT | CASSSYGTGGSQPQHF
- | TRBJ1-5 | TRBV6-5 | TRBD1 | TGTGCCAGCAGTCTGACAGGGGGATTTCAGCCCCAGCATTTT | CASSLTGGFQPQHF
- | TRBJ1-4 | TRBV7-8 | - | TGTGCCAGCAGCGCAACTGATGCTAATGAAAAACTGTTTTTT | CASSATDANEKLFF
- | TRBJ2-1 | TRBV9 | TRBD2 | TGTGCCAGCAGCACGCGAGGAGCGGGGGTTTGGGATGAGCAGTTCTTC | CASSTRGAGVWDEQFF
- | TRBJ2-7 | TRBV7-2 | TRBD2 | TGTGCCAGCAGCTTAGCCGGAAGCGGGGGGAGAAACGAGCAGTACTTC | CASSLAGSGGRNEQYF
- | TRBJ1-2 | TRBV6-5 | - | TGTGCCAGCAGTTACTCGCCTAATAACTATGAAGGCTACACCTTC | CASSYSPNNYEGYTF